This T cell receptor beta chain was recovered during a study of shared clonotypes between healthy human individuals. Study observations and caveats: An effect of sequencing depth on clonotype sharing among donors was expected.

Comments on this clone: Its cognate antigen is unknown.

Genomic DNA for unsorted samples was obtained from about 90 million PBMCs. Germline-derived CDR1 and CDR2 are SEHNR and FQNEAQ (reference sequence). The CDR3 is 14 amino acids. Trimming removed 5 bases from V and 5 bases from J; junction bases left unmatched: 7. Replicate PCRs for unsorted PBMC used 300 ng DNA (roughly 29,000 T cell genomes). Assay used: immunoSEQ multiplex PCR; TCRdb lists only in-frame clones, some missing. The data contain fewer than 650,000 clones, 76% of them seen just once; the ten biggest clones take up roughly 13%. Material for sequencing was PBMCs. The rearrangement joins TRBV7-9 to TRBJ1-1, with 8 bases matching TRBD1. The sequence derives from a woman between 35 and 50 years old in good health. Some clones in this sample may be carry-over from other donors' samples. Here the CDR3 DNA reads TGTGCCAGCAGCCTTCAGGGGGCAGGGACTGAAGCTTTCTTT. Its translation is CASSLQGAGTEAFF.